This TCR beta chain comes out of a study of blood T cell repertoires in COVID-19. Using immunoSEQ multiplex PCR, the repertoire was profiled, and TCRdb retains in-frame clones only, with some absent. The table records 110,000 to 150,000 clones, more than 75% of them present only once. The CDR3 covers 15 residues. Trimming took 1 base from V and 2 from J, leaving 11 bases between them. Germline CDR1 is MNHEY and CDR2 is SVGAGI. The chain joins TRBV6-5 to TRBJ1-1; D call uncertain. The sample comprised peripheral blood. The source of this sequence is a woman of 80 years or more with acute or convalescent COVID-19. The CDR3 bases are TGTGCCAGCAGTTACTACCAGGCAACCAACACTGAAGCTTTCTTT. Translated: CASSYYQATNTEAFF.